This T cell receptor beta chain stems from a study of T cell repertoires in cytomegalovirus infection. The wider study: Shared public TCR beta signatures pointed to both CMV infection and a matching HLA type. General study findings and limits: Based on cumulative public TCR beta family frequency, carriers of CMV plus the relevant HLA were identified. Clonotype analysis showed dominance of the ex vivo response by HLA-C-restricted CMV-specific TCR beta clonotypes.

Trimming took 5 bases from V and 4 from J; bases not matched to a gene: 7. There are 15 residues in the CDR3. Germline V gene sequence: CDR1 MNHEY, CDR2 SVGEGT. TCRdb itself ran the reads through MiXCR, one entry per CDR3 protein. The table records around 210,000 distinct CDR3 sequences, about 5.9% of them present only once. The sample holds many counts of this clonotype. What it binds is unknown. The sample consisted of PBMCs. The receptor was derived from a human donor in good health (CMV status not recorded). Some clones in this sample may be carry-over from other donors' samples. The chain links TRBV6-2 or TRBV6-3 to TRBJ1-1, with 10 bases matching TRBD1. The CDR3 loop reads CASSRPTGGLTEAFF. Here the CDR3 DNA reads TGTGCCAGCAGTAGGCCGACAGGGGGCCTCACTGAAGCTTTCTTT.